This entry describes one T cell receptor beta chain. The data originate from a study of blood T cell repertoires in COVID-19. Study background: COVID-19 samples, acute and convalescent, were from the United States, Italy and Spain. Sample material is recorded as cDNA or gDNA derived from T cells, B-cell-depleted T cells, or PBMCs.

Germline lookup yields CDR1 LNHDA and CDR2 SQIVND (reference sequence). The J segment lost 5 bases and the V segment lost 5 bases, leaving 10 bases of the junction unmatched. CDR3 length: 15 amino acids. Original processing methods: The assay estimated nucleated cells by amplifying reference gene primers. Data came from immunoSEQ multiplex PCR; TCRdb stores just in-frame clones and leaves some out. That table is the source of V, J and clone size, and D and trimming were worked out from the DNA. The sample lists tens of thousands of clones, around 82% seen once, with about 5% in the top ten. The V call is TRBV19, the J call TRBJ1-2; 8 nucleotides line up with TRBD1. This clonotype was obtained from a woman in her sixties or seventies with acute or convalescent COVID-19. What was sequenced was peripheral blood. In DNA, the CDR3 is TGTGCCAGTAGTGTCCGGACAGGGTGGGAGTATGGCTACACCTTC. Translation: CASSVRTGWEYGYTF.